This TCR beta chain was sequenced in a study of cytomegalovirus exposure and HLA in healthy donors. Overall study results and limits: Compared with the roughly 670-donor mean, an Asian-associated ancestry cluster reportedly had fewer N-insertions, according to a later analysis. Reportedly, TCR beta sequences accurately predicted HLA-A and HLA-B alleles in most subjects.

Comment on this clone: Its antigen is unidentified.

The PCR contained 60 Vbeta and 13 Jbeta primers. Sequencing was performed with immunoSEQ multiplex PCR; in TCRdb, only in-frame clones are kept and a portion is missing. The sample comprises 150,000 to 200,000 clones, 70% to 85% of which are singletons, and about 2.5% rests with the top ten. Trimming took 0 bases from V and 7 from J, leaving 8 bases between them. Germline CDR1 is SGHRS and CDR2 is YFSETQ. The CDR3 is made up of 12 amino acids. The specimen sequenced was PBMCs. The source is a human donor in good health. The chain couples TRBV5-1 to TRBJ2-7, with D hard to call. CDR3 protein: CASSLVAKEQYF. CDR3 coding DNA: TGCGCCAGCAGCTTGGTGGCAAAAGAGCAGTACTTC.